The subject of this entry is one T cell receptor beta chain. Its antigen is unknown. The data belong to a study of OX40 agonist ivuxolimab in advanced cancers. At the level of the study: Of mixed ages from about 20 to 80 and averaging about 60 years, the group was around 78% male. Three patients, one with hepatocellular carcinoma and two with cutaneous melanoma, responded partially.

TCRdb's copy holds only in-frame clones and misses some; the assay was immunoSEQ multiplex PCR. Of about 50,000 clones listed, roughly 86% are singletons. Broader study findings: The authors also found low normalized T-cell clonal expansion in some nonresponders. Relative to CD4+ cells, CD8+ T cells on average had more expanded clones.

V shed 2 bases and J 4 bases; nucleotides not matched to a gene: 7. CDR3 length: 16 residues. Looked up from germline, CDR1 is SGHKS and CDR2 is YYEKEE (reference sequence). The TCR was taken from an adult with an advanced solid tumor such as melanoma, head and neck, liver or kidney cancer. This specimen consisted of CD4+ or CD8+ T cells sorted from blood, obtained in a trial of the OX40 agonist ivuxolimab. The chain joins TRBV5-5 to TRBJ1-4; 8 bases align to TRBD1. The CDR3 spells CASSFTETGVNEKLFF. DNA of the CDR3: TGTGCCAGCAGCTTCACGGAGACAGGGGTTAATGAAAAACTGTTTTTT. The whole variable domain, remainder taken from reference TRBV5-5 and TRBJ1-4, is DAGVTQSPTHLIKTRGQQVTLRCSPISGHKSVSWYQQVLGQGPQFIFQYYEKEERGRGNFPDRFSARQFPNYSSELNVNALLLGDSALYLCASSFTETGVNEKLFFGSGTQLSVL.